The rows below give T cell receptor beta chains drawn from one sample of a study of blood T cell repertoires in COVID-19. TCRdb keeps only in-frame clones here, not all; method: immunoSEQ multiplex PCR. The repertoire holds 80,000 or so clones, over 75% seen once, with around a tenth in the top ten. The specimen sequenced was peripheral blood. The receptors come from a man in his fifties or sixties with COVID-19, enrolled during active disease. The CDR3 runs from the conserved cysteine through the conserved F or W. The D gene is left open where the match is weak. Expanded clones get a size class; other rows say once, few or many, or leave the size out.

D gene,clone size,V gene,J gene,CDR3 DNA,CDR3 protein
-,few,TRBV30,TRBJ2-7,TGTGCCTGGAGTAGCACAGGCTACGAGCAGTACTTC,CAWSSTGYEQYF
TRBD1,-,TRBV6-1,TRBJ1-1,TGTGCCAGCAGTGTAGGACAGGGGCTGTTTATCACTGAAGCTTTCTTT,CASSVGQGLFITEAFF
-,-,TRBV6-2/TRBV6-3,TRBJ1-2,TGTGCCAGCAGTCCCACAGTCTTCTATGGCTACACCTTC,CASSPTVFYGYTF
-,-,TRBV2,TRBJ1-1,TGTGCCAGCAGTTCACAGGAGAACACTGAAGCTTTCTTT,CASSSQENTEAFF
-,once,TRBV11-2,TRBJ2-2,TGTGCCAGCATCCGATCGACAGGAAACACCGGGGAGCTGTTTTTT,CASIRSTGNTGELFF
-,-,TRBV7-3,TRBJ2-3,TGTGCCAGCAGCTTAGATGTAGGGGTCACAGATACGCAGTATTTT,CASSLDVGVTDTQYF
TRBD1,once,TRBV2,TRBJ1-3,TGTGCCAGCAGTGAGTACAGGGGAGCTGGAAACACCATATATTTT,CASSEYRGAGNTIYF
-,-,TRBV7-6,TRBJ1-5,TGTGCCAGCAGCTTAGACAGCTATAGCAATCAGCCCCAGCATTTT,CASSLDSYSNQPQHF
-,-,TRBV4-1,TRBJ2-5,TGCGCCAGCAGCCAAGGAAGTCTAGCGACAGAGACCCAGTACTTC,CASSQGSLATETQYF
TRBD1,-,TRBV9,TRBJ1-4,TGTGCCAGCAGCGTACAGGGACAGGGAAATGAAAAACTGTTTTTT,CASSVQGQGNEKLFF
TRBD2,-,TRBV5-1,TRBJ2-1,TGCGCCAGCAGCTTGGGACTAGCGGGAGGGGGCAATGAGCAGTTCTTC,CASSLGLAGGGNEQFF
-,few,TRBV5-1,TRBJ2-1,TGCGCCAGCAGCTTGAACAACAATGAGCAGTTCTTC,CASSLNNNEQFF
-,-,TRBV2,TRBJ2-7,TGTGCCAGCACCGAGGAGCGCGAGCAGTACTTC,CASTEEREQYF
-,once,TRBV18,TRBJ2-7,TGTGCCAGCTCCCCTAAGGTTCCTACCCAGGGCGACGAGCAGTACTTC,CASSPKVPTQGDEQYF